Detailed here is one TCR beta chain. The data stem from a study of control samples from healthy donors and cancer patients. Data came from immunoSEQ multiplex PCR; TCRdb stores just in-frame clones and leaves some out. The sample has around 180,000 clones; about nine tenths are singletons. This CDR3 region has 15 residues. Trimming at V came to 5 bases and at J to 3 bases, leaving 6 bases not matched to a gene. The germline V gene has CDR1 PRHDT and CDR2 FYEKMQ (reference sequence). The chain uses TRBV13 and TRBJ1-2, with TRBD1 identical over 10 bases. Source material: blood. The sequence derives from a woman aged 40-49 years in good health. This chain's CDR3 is CASSPGTGEDYGYTF. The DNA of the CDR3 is TGTGCCAGCAGCCCAGGGACAGGGGAAGACTATGGCTACACCTTC.